The source of this T cell receptor (beta chain) is a study of neurological immune-mediated disorders. Synthesis of cDNA was accomplished via 5'RACE employing 10-nucleotide random UMIs. A single record per CDR3 protein comes from TCRdb applying MiXCR to the 5' RACE reads. The sample yields 60,000 to 70,000 distinct CDR3 sequences, approximately 5.3% seen once. The study, taken as a whole, reports: Because no CDR3 amino acid sequences were shared across subjects by expanded clones, private repertoires were suggested in all groups.

There are a few counts of this clonotype. Its antigen is unidentified. The CDR3 totals 15 residues. From germline, CDR1 is SGDLS and CDR2 YYNGEE. V dropped 0 bases and J dropped 2; count of bases not matched to a gene: 4. The chain employs TRBV9 and TRBJ2-7, with 8 bases lining up with TRBD2. The material sequenced was PBMCs. This TCR was sampled from a human donor with multiple sclerosis. The donor label of this sample is uncertain. CDR3 nucleotides: TGTGCCAGCAGCGTAGGAACGGGGGGGGCCTACGAGCAGTACTTC. Translation: CASSVGTGGAYEQYF.